This TCR beta chain was found in a study of shared clonotypes between healthy human individuals. Around 220 ng DNA, tens of thousands of T cell genomes, went into each sorted-subset replicate PCR. Libraries were prepared by immunoSEQ multiplex PCR; TCRdb keeps only in-frame clonotypes and omits some of them. The sample yields some 700,000 clones, roughly 88% seen once. Per the germline V gene, CDR1 is SQVTM and CDR2 is ANQGSEA. The CDR3 has 14 amino acids. V shed 4 bases and J shed 4 bases, with 14 bases lying between them. The receptor was isolated from a man aged 18 to 29 in good health. Some clones in this sample may be carry-over from other donors' samples. Sequencing used memory CD8+ T cells from PBMCs. Subset described: CD45RO+ cells pooled with CCR7-negative TemRA cells. This sequence joins TRBV29-1 and TRBJ2-1; TRBD2 is a possible D gene (6 bases). CDR3 bases: TGCAGCGTTGCCGTCGGCGGGGCTTACAATGAGCAGTTCTTC. It codes for CSVAVGGAYNEQFF.